This T cell receptor (beta chain) was identified in a study of immune evolution from preneoplasia to lung adenocarcinoma. Findings and limits, study-wide: Top clone share appeared to fall from AAH through AIS, MIA, adenocarcinoma. Later-stage lesions appeared to have more T cells, more diversity, less clonality.

On this clone itself: Its antigen is unknown.

Sequencing was performed with immunoSEQ multiplex PCR; in TCRdb, only in-frame clones are kept and a portion is missing. Of 35,000 to 40,000 clones listed, 65% to 75% are singletons. The sequence derives from a person aged 55 to 70 with lung adenocarcinoma. Sample: FFPE invasive lung adenocarcinoma tissue.

The CDR3 loop is CAWSRSTGRAYNEQFF. CDR3 nucleotide sequence: TGTGCCTGGAGTCGATCGACAGGGAGGGCCTACAATGAGCAGTTCTTC. The gene calls are TRBV30 and TRBJ2-1, with D possibly being TRBD1 or TRBD2 (7 bases each). The CDR3 has 16 amino acids. The germline CDR1 and CDR2 sequences are GTSNPN and SVGIG (reference sequence). V shed 2 bases and J shed 2 bases, with 16 bases lying between them.